This paragraph reports one TCR beta chain. Antigen unknown. TCR beta sequencing was performed on blood CD8+ and CD4+ T cells. The data belong to a study of CD8 T cells in Susac syndrome. Study outcomes and limitations: The relatively small number of individuals in the TCR sequencing and HLA analysis was acknowledged by the study.

Random hexamers primed reverse transcription of roughly 0.5 to 1 ug RNA. An immunoSEQ multiplex PCR amplified TCR beta CDR3 over 54 Vbeta and 13 Jbeta. TCRdb re-analysed the immunoSEQ multiplex PCR reads in MiXCR, keeping a single row per CDR3 protein. The table records 150,000 to 200,000 distinct CDR3 sequences, around 96% of them present only once. The clonotype was recovered from a human donor in good health. Sequenced input: CD4+ T cells from PBMCs.

CDR3 sequence: CASSHPGTQKSQYF. In nucleotides, the CDR3 is TGTGCCAGCAGTCATCCCGGGACTCAGAAGTCCCAGTACTTC. This chain connects TRBV6-2 or TRBV6-3 to TRBJ2-5; D perhaps matches TRBD2 (6 bases). CDR3 length: 14 amino acids. Germline loops: CDR1 MNHEY, CDR2 SVGEGT. V was shortened by 5 bases and J by 9 bases, with 19 bases between the two germline ends.